This TCR beta chain was retrieved from a study of T-cell reconstitution after alpha-beta-depleted transplantation in children. This clonotype was detected ten times or more. The TCRbeta library incorporated unique molecular identifiers. In TCRdb, the PCR reads were re-called with MiXCR into one record per CDR3 protein. The table records 200,000 to 250,000 distinct CDR3 sequences, under 9.5% of them present only once. Trimming took 1 base from V and 2 from J; bases not matched to a gene: 2. This CDR3 contains 15 residues. Per the germline V gene, CDR1 is MDHEN and CDR2 is SYDVKM. The V gene is TRBV28, the J gene TRBJ1-2, with 9 positions matching TRBD1. The clonotype originates from a male patient between 5 and 17 years old who had a stem cell transplant for acute lymphoblastic leukemia, so the T cells may come from the graft donor. The specimen comprised PBMCs, mostly from graft donor cells, sampled 180 days after TCRalphabeta/CD19-depleted stem cell transplant. In nucleotides, the CDR3 is TGTGCCAGCAGTTTATTAGGACAGGGGAACTATGGCTACACCTTC. Its protein is CASSLLGQGNYGYTF.